Sequencing of this T cell receptor (beta chain) was carried out in a study of control samples from healthy donors and cancer patients. Sequencing used immunoSEQ multiplex PCR; TCRdb keeps in-frame clones, though not all of them. This table has roughly 200,000 clones, approximately 91% appearing once. This CDR3 region has 16 residues. V dropped 1 base and J dropped 2 bases, with 14 bases sitting between them. CDR1 is SGHAT and CDR2 is FQNNGV in the germline V gene. V is TRBV11-2 and J is TRBJ1-2; D perhaps matches TRBD1 (6 bases). Sequencing was performed on blood. The source of this sequence is a man aged 25 to 45 in good health. The CDR3 region is CASSLGGDRINYGYTF. In DNA form, the CDR3 reads TGTGCCAGCAGCTTAGGTGGCGACAGGATAAACTATGGCTACACCTTC.